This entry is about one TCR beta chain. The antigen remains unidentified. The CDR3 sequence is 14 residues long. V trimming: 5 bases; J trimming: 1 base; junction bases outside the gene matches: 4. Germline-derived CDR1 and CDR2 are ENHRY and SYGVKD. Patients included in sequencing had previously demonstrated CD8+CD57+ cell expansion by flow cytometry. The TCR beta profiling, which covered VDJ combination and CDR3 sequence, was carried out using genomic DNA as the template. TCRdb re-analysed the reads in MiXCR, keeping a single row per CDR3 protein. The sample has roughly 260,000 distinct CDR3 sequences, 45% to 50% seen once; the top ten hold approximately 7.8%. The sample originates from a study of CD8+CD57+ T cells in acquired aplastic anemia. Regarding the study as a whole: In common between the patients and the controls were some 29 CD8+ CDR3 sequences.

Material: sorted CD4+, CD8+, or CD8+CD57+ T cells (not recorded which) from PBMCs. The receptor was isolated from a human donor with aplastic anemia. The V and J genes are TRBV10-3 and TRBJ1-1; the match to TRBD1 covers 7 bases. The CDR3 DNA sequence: TGTGCCATCAGTTTTGGGACAGAGAACACTGAAGCTTTCTTT. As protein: CAISFGTENTEAFF.